Given below is one T cell receptor (beta chain) in context. The sample belongs to a study of technical replicates of blood from a handful of donors. Measured with immunoSEQ multiplex PCR; TCRdb has only the in-frame clones, and not every one. The sample lists roughly 93,000 clones, nearly 97% seen once, with roughly 0.28% in the top ten. The CDR3 consists of 15 residues. V lost 2 bases and J lost 6, with 17 bases in between. CDR1 is SGHRS and CDR2 is YFSETQ in the germline V gene. The sequence was collected from a human donor in good health. This chain joins TRBV5-1 and TRBJ1-1; D is uncertain. Sequenced: T cells isolated from PBMCs. CDR3 nucleotide sequence: TGCGCCAGCAGCTTAACTGACACTGTAGTCGCTGAAGCTTTCTTT. This sequence encodes CASSLTDTVVAEAFF.